This T cell receptor beta chain was recovered during a study of CXCR3-negative and CXCR3-positive naive CD8 T cells. Across the study: The libraries together contributed some 140 million TRB reads, each supplying about 1.5 +/- 0.3 million. Notes on the study in general: CXCR3-positive naive cells had more hydrophobic TRB CDR3s than CXCR3-negative naive cells. Memory CD8+ T cell repertoires were far less diverse than both naive subsets.

TRB cDNA was prepared as libraries by UMI-labeled 5' RACE. TCRdb re-called the 5' RACE reads and shows each CDR3 protein once, DNA omitted. The table for this sample gives around 88,000 distinct CDR3 sequences. CD45RO-CCR7+CD27+CD95- characterized naive CD8+ T cells. This CDR3 contains 16 residues. The germline V gene has CDR1 MDHEN and CDR2 SYDVKM. A note on this clonotype: Its antigen is unknown.

Input material: naive CXCR3+ CD8+ T cells from blood. Subset here: CD45RO-CCR7+CD27+CD95- naive CD8+ T cells expressing CXCR3 (TNR3+). The V and J genes are TRBV28 and TRBJ2-1; TCRdb's D call, TRBD2, is unchecked because there is no DNA. The TCR sequence derives from a human donor in good health. Some clones in this sample may be carry-over from other donors' samples. The CDR3: CASSFELAGGRNEQFF.